One and the same sample provided the 6 T cell receptor beta chains below, sequenced in a study of neoadjuvant anti-PD-1 for oral cavity cancer. Time point meaning: after neoadjuvant nivolumab, at surgical resection. Assay: immunoSEQ multiplex PCR; the TCRdb copy retains only in-frame clones and omits some. The sample yields 55,000 to 75,000 clones, approximately 87% seen once. The specimen was PBMCs, collected after nivolumab (anti-PD-1) treatment. Every receptor here comes from a person aged 35 to 85 with oral cavity squamous cell carcinoma.

This clone was observed a few times. V gene TRBV27 combines with J gene TRBJ1-5, with a tentative D call TRBD1 (5 bases). CDR1 and CDR2 (germline): MNHEY, SMNVEV (reference sequence). The V end lost 3 bases, the J end lost 7 bases, and 13 bases lay between the germline ends. The CDR3 length is 14 residues. The CDR3 DNA is TGTGCCAGCAGTTTCTCAGGGTTGAGGCAGCCCCAGCATTTT. Translation: CASSFSGLRQPQHF.

The genes are TRBV11-2 and TRBJ2-1; D might be TRBD1 or TRBD2, each matching 5 bases. Looked up from germline, CDR1 is SGHAT and CDR2 is FQNNGV. V gave up 4 bases and J gave up 3 bases, with 19 bases separating them. CDR3 size: 17 residues. CDR3 in DNA: TGTGCCAGCAGCTCCCCCAAAGGGGCGGGTTACTACAATGAGCAGTTCTTC. Its translation is CASSSPKGAGYYNEQFF.

The J gene is TRBJ2-7, the V gene TRBV4-1; D is undetermined. The CDR3 totals 15 residues. The V and J ends lost 4 bases and 4 bases respectively, with 17 bases between them. Germline V gene data show CDR1 as MGHRA and CDR2 as YSYEKL. The CDR3 sequence: CASSLRWAQVYEQYF. The CDR3 DNA follows: TGCGCCAGCAGCCTGCGCTGGGCACAAGTTTACGAGCAGTACTTC.

The rearrangement uses TRBV27 and TRBJ2-1; 9 bases agree with TRBD1. The CDR3 totals 14 residues. Germline assignment: CDR1 MNHEY and CDR2 SMNVEV (reference sequence). V gave up 10 bases and J gave up 5 bases; unmatched junction bases: 9. DNA for the CDR3: TGTGCCACCCACCGGGACAGGGTTAACAATGAGCAGTTCTTC. Amino acid sequence: CATHRDRVNNEQFF.

V usage is TRBV25-1 and J usage is TRBJ1-1, with D tentatively TRBD1 (6 bases). CDR3 length equals 14 residues. Per the germline V gene, CDR1 is MGHDK and CDR2 is SYGVNS. Trimming took 3 bases from V and 10 from J, leaving 18 bases between them. The CDR3 DNA is TGTGCCAGCAGTGAGGGGAGGGGGGATATCGGAGCTTTCTTT. Translated, it gives CASSEGRGDIGAFF. Looking up the rest from reference TRBV25-1 and TRBJ1-1 gives the full variable domain: EADIYQTPRYLVIGTGKKITLECSQTMGHDKMYWYQQDPGMELHLIHYSYGVNSTEKGDLSSESTVSRIRTEHFPLTLESARPSHTSQYLCASSEGRGDIGAFFGQGTRLTVV.

This chain connects TRBV5-1 to TRBJ2-7; the D is unclear. The germline gives CDR1 SGHRS, CDR2 YFSETQ. The CDR3 has 14 amino acids. V was shortened by 0 bases and J by 2 bases, with 9 bases between the two germline ends. The DNA for the CDR3 is TGCGCCAGCAGCTTGGCCCCGACCACCTACGAGCAGTACTTC. Translation: CASSLAPTTYEQYF.